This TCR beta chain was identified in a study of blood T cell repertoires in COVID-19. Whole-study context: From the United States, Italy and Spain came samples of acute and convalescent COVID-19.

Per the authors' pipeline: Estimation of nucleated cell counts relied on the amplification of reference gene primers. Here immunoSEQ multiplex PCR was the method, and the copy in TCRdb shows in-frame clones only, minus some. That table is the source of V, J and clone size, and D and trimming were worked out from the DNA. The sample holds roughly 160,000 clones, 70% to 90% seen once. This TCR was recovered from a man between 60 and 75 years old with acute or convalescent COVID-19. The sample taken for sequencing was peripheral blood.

DNA for the CDR3: TGTGCCACCAGTGATTCGACAGGGGGCGACCAGCCCCAGCATTTT. Translating gives CATSDSTGGDQPQHF. This chain connects TRBV24-1 to TRBJ1-5; TRBD1 matches 10 bases. Per the germline V gene, CDR1 is KGHDR and CDR2 is SFDVKD. The V and J ends lost 2 bases and 7 bases, in that order; junction bases with no gene match: 4. The CDR3 is 15 residues long.